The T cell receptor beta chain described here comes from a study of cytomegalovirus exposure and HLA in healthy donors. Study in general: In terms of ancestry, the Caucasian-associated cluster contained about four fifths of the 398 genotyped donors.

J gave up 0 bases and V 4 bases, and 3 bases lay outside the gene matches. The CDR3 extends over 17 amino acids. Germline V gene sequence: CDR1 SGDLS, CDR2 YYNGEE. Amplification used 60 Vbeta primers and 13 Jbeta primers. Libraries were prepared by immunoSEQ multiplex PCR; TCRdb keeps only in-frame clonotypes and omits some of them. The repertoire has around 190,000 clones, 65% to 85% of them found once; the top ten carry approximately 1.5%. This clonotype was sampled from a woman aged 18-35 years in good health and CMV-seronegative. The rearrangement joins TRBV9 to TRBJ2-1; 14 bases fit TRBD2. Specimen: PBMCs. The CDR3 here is CASSIGTSGSSYNEQFF. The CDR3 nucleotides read TGTGCCAGCAGCATCGGGACTAGCGGGAGCTCCTACAATGAGCAGTTCTTC.